These T cell receptor beta chains were read from a single sample in a study of graft-versus-host responses after intestinal transplantation. Assay: immunoSEQ multiplex PCR; the TCRdb copy retains only in-frame clones and omits some. The data contain around 100,000 clones, roughly nine tenths of them singletons. These receptors have no identified antigens. The sequences come from unstimulated CD4+ T cells sorted from spleen or lymph node cells, collected before transplant. The source of these receptors is a human donor who was the organ donor for an intestinal transplant. Each CDR3 is given with its conserved first and last residue. The D gene is left open where the match is weak. Clone sizes are given selectively: once, few, many, or a class where the clone is expanded.

d_gene: -; v_gene: TRBV5-6; j_gene: TRBJ2-2; abundance: -; CDR3aa: CASSLEALNTGELFF; CDR3nt: TGTGCCAGCAGCTTGGAAGCTTTGAACACCGGGGAGCTGTTTTTT
d_gene: -; v_gene: TRBV5-1; j_gene: TRBJ2-4; abundance: -; CDR3aa: CASSPGGHIAKNIQYF; CDR3nt: TGCGCCAGCAGCCCCGGGGGACATATAGCCAAAAACATTCAGTACTTC
d_gene: -; v_gene: TRBV30; j_gene: TRBJ1-2; abundance: -; CDR3aa: CAWGGVNYGYTF; CDR3nt: TGTGCCTGGGGGGGGGTCAACTATGGCTACACCTTC
d_gene: -; v_gene: TRBV11-2; j_gene: TRBJ1-4; abundance: once; CDR3aa: CASSLDLGWREKLFF; CDR3nt: TGTGCCAGCAGCTTAGACCTGGGGTGGAGGGAAAAACTGTTTTTT
d_gene: -; v_gene: TRBV5-1; j_gene: TRBJ2-3; abundance: -; CDR3aa: CASSLVNSDTDTQYF; CDR3nt: TGCGCCAGCAGCTTGGTGAACAGCGACACAGATACGCAGTATTTT
d_gene: TRBD1; v_gene: TRBV4-1; j_gene: TRBJ2-7; abundance: once; CDR3aa: CASSPGQGASYEQYF; CDR3nt: TGCGCCAGCAGCCCGGGACAGGGGGCCTCCTACGAGCAGTACTTC
d_gene: TRBD2; v_gene: TRBV4-1; j_gene: TRBJ2-5; abundance: -; CDR3aa: CASSQVRRGARETQYF; CDR3nt: TGCGCCAGCAGCCAAGTTCGGCGGGGGGCTCGGGAGACCCAGTACTTC
d_gene: TRBD1; v_gene: TRBV2; j_gene: TRBJ2-7; abundance: -; CDR3aa: CASSVDRGQSEQYF; CDR3nt: TGTGCCAGCAGTGTAGACAGGGGGCAGAGCGAGCAGTACTTC
d_gene: -; v_gene: TRBV4-1; j_gene: TRBJ1-5; abundance: once; CDR3aa: CASSHPDRDQPQHF; CDR3nt: TGCGCCAGCAGCCATCCGGACCGCGACCAGCCCCAGCATTTT
d_gene: -; v_gene: TRBV27; j_gene: TRBJ2-2; abundance: few; CDR3aa: CASSLGGWAGELFF; CDR3nt: TGTGCCAGCAGTTTAGGGGGCTGGGCCGGGGAGCTGTTTTTT
d_gene: -; v_gene: TRBV4-1; j_gene: TRBJ1-5; abundance: once; CDR3aa: CASSQDGRTQPQHF; CDR3nt: TGCGCCAGCAGCCAAGACGGCAGAACGCAGCCCCAGCATTTT
d_gene: -; v_gene: TRBV30; j_gene: TRBJ2-2; abundance: -; CDR3aa: CAWRPRGGNTGELFF; CDR3nt: TGTGCCTGGAGGCCCCGCGGAGGGAACACCGGGGAGCTGTTTTTT
d_gene: -; v_gene: TRBV5-6; j_gene: TRBJ1-2; abundance: -; CDR3aa: CASSLRGFGRNYGYTF; CDR3nt: TGTGCCAGCAGCTTGCGGGGGTTCGGGAGGAACTATGGCTACACCTTC
d_gene: -; v_gene: TRBV7-2; j_gene: TRBJ1-2; abundance: -; CDR3aa: CASSLEYGATYGYTF; CDR3nt: TGTGCCAGCAGCTTAGAATACGGGGCGACCTATGGCTACACCTTC
d_gene: -; v_gene: TRBV6-5; j_gene: TRBJ2-5; abundance: -; CDR3aa: CASSPRGGEPQYF; CDR3nt: TGTGCCAGCAGCCCCAGGGGCGGGGAGCCCCAGTACTTC
d_gene: TRBD2; v_gene: TRBV4-1; j_gene: TRBJ2-5; abundance: -; CDR3aa: CASSPSGLAVQETQYF; CDR3nt: TGCGCCAGCAGCCCTTCGGGACTAGCGGTCCAAGAGACCCAGTACTTC
d_gene: -; v_gene: TRBV28; j_gene: TRBJ1-5; abundance: -; CDR3aa: CASSNHRTAKSFNQPQHF; CDR3nt: TGTGCCAGCAGCAACCATAGGACAGCTAAGTCGTTTAATCAGCCCCAGCATTTT
d_gene: TRBD1; v_gene: TRBV5-1; j_gene: TRBJ2-4; abundance: -; CDR3aa: CASHDRENIQYF; CDR3nt: TGCGCCAGCCACGACAGGGAGAACATTCAGTACTTC
d_gene: -; v_gene: TRBV19; j_gene: TRBJ1-1; abundance: few; CDR3aa: CASSIRLGEAFF; CDR3nt: TGTGCCAGTAGTATACGATTGGGGGAAGCTTTCTTT
d_gene: -; v_gene: TRBV5-1; j_gene: TRBJ2-2; abundance: -; CDR3aa: CASSSTGTTNTGELFF; CDR3nt: TGCGCCAGCAGCTCAACCGGGACCACGAACACCGGGGAGCTGTTTTTT
d_gene: -; v_gene: TRBV5-4; j_gene: TRBJ2-2; abundance: -; CDR3aa: CASSHPDTGPHYTGELFF; CDR3nt: TGTGCCAGCAGCCACCCAGATACGGGACCTCATTACACCGGGGAGCTGTTTTTT
d_gene: -; v_gene: TRBV4-1; j_gene: TRBJ2-3; abundance: -; CDR3aa: CASSQEGRPPSTDTQYF; CDR3nt: TGCGCCAGCAGCCAAGAGGGTCGACCACCTAGCACAGATACGCAGTATTTT
d_gene: -; v_gene: TRBV4-2; j_gene: TRBJ2-7; abundance: -; CDR3aa: CASSQGGGLSSYEQYF; CDR3nt: TGTGCCAGCAGCCAAGGGGGGGGGCTAAGCTCCTACGAGCAGTACTTC
d_gene: -; v_gene: TRBV5-4; j_gene: TRBJ1-6; abundance: -; CDR3aa: CASSADPSNSPLHF; CDR3nt: TGTGCCAGCAGCGCGGACCCTAGTAATTCACCCCTCCACTTT
d_gene: -; v_gene: TRBV10-2; j_gene: TRBJ2-7; abundance: -; CDR3aa: CASSEFPSEPLKSYEQYF; CDR3nt: TGCGCCAGCAGTGAGTTCCCTTCGGAGCCCCTGAAATCCTACGAGCAGTACTTC
d_gene: TRBD2; v_gene: TRBV27; j_gene: TRBJ2-7; abundance: -; CDR3aa: CASSRSGGLYELQYF; CDR3nt: TGTGCCAGCAGCCGAAGCGGGGGCTTATACGAACTCCAGTACTTC
d_gene: -; v_gene: TRBV2; j_gene: TRBJ2-2; abundance: -; CDR3aa: CASRGNTGELFF; CDR3nt: TGTGCCAGCAGGGGGAACACCGGGGAGCTGTTTTTT
d_gene: -; v_gene: TRBV19; j_gene: TRBJ1-5; abundance: -; CDR3aa: CASSIVTPAYNQPQHF; CDR3nt: TGTGCCAGTAGTATAGTAACCCCAGCCTACAATCAGCCCCAGCATTTT
d_gene: -; v_gene: TRBV6-1; j_gene: TRBJ1-5; abundance: -; CDR3aa: CASSEALIRPQHF; CDR3nt: TGTGCCAGCAGTGAAGCTCTTATCCGGCCCCAGCATTTT
d_gene: -; v_gene: TRBV28; j_gene: TRBJ1-2; abundance: -; CDR3aa: CASSLGGANYGYTF; CDR3nt: TGTGCCAGCAGTTTAGGCGGAGCTAACTATGGCTACACCTTC
d_gene: -; v_gene: TRBV9; j_gene: TRBJ1-1; abundance: -; CDR3aa: CASSAEAGLNTEAFF; CDR3nt: TGTGCCAGCAGCGCAGAGGCAGGGTTGAACACTGAAGCTTTCTTT
d_gene: TRBD1; v_gene: TRBV7-6; j_gene: TRBJ1-2; abundance: -; CDR3aa: CASSLAPPGQEYGYTF; CDR3nt: TGTGCCAGCAGCTTAGCCCCTCCCGGACAGGAATATGGCTACACCTTC
d_gene: -; v_gene: TRBV10-3; j_gene: TRBJ2-7; abundance: -; CDR3aa: CAIKGVGTGATREQYF; CDR3nt: TGTGCCATCAAGGGGGTGGGAACAGGAGCTACGAGGGAGCAGTACTTC